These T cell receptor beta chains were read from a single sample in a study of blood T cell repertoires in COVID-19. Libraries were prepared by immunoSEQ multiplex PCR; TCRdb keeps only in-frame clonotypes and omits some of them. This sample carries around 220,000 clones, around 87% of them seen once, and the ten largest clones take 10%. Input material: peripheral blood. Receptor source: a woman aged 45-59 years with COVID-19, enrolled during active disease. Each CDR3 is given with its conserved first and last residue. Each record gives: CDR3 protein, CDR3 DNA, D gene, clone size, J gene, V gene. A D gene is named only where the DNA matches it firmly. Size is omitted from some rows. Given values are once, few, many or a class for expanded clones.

CDR3: CASSLITTGDEQYF
DNA: TGTGCCAGCAGCTTGATAACGACAGGGGACGAGCAGTACTTC
D: TRBD1
size: NA
J: TRBJ2-7
V: TRBV11-3

CDR3: CASSLTGYRGTEAFF
DNA: TGTGCCAGCAGCTTAACGGGTTATAGAGGCACTGAAGCTTTCTTT
D: NA
size: NA
J: TRBJ1-1
V: TRBV11-2

CDR3: CATSDFTGANYGYTF
DNA: TGTGCCACCAGTGATTTTACAGGGGCGAACTATGGCTACACCTTC
D: TRBD1
size: NA
J: TRBJ1-2
V: TRBV24-1

CDR3: CSSSGHRDDTDTQYF
DNA: TGCAGCTCGTCCGGTCACAGGGACGACACAGATACGCAGTATTTT
D: NA
size: NA
J: TRBJ2-3
V: TRBV29-1

CDR3: CASSMPLNPTGSPLHF
DNA: TGTGCCAGTAGTATGCCACTAAACCCTACGGGTTCACCCCTCCACTTT
D: NA
size: few
J: TRBJ1-6
V: TRBV19

CDR3: CASGLDGQGATGELFF
DNA: TGTGCTAGTGGTTTGGACGGACAGGGGGCCACCGGGGAGCTGTTTTTT
D: TRBD1
size: NA
J: TRBJ2-2
V: TRBV12-5

CDR3: CASSPQGPYEQYF
DNA: TGTGCCAGCAGTCCACAGGGCCCCTACGAGCAGTACTTC
D: NA
size: NA
J: TRBJ2-7
V: TRBV27

CDR3: CASSYDLAGGLDTQYF
DNA: TGTGCCAGCAGTTACGATCTAGCGGGGGGGCTGGATACGCAGTATTTT
D: TRBD2
size: NA
J: TRBJ2-3
V: TRBV6-2/TRBV6-3

CDR3: CASSVRLAGPRPGATDTQYF
DNA: TGTGCCAGTAGTGTCCGACTAGCGGGGCCGCGGCCGGGGGCCACAGATACGCAGTATTTT
D: TRBD2
size: NA
J: TRBJ2-3
V: TRBV19

CDR3: CASSWAGDTDTQYF
DNA: TGTGCCAGTAGTTGGGCGGGGGACACAGATACGCAGTATTTT
D: TRBD2
size: NA
J: TRBJ2-3
V: TRBV19

CDR3: CAWATDFSEQYF
DNA: TGTGCCTGGGCCACGGACTTTAGCGAGCAGTACTTC
D: NA
size: NA
J: TRBJ2-7
V: TRBV30

CDR3: CASSLVTGEAEQFF
DNA: TGCGCCAGCAGCTTGGTCACAGGGGAGGCTGAGCAGTTCTTC
D: NA
size: NA
J: TRBJ2-1
V: TRBV5-1

CDR3: CASTELAGSTDTQYF
DNA: TGTGCCAGCACTGAGTTGGCGGGGAGCACAGATACGCAGTATTTT
D: NA
size: NA
J: TRBJ2-3
V: TRBV2

CDR3: CASSSQQGNEQFF
DNA: TGTGCCAGCAGCTCGCAACAGGGGAATGAGCAGTTCTTC
D: TRBD1
size: NA
J: TRBJ2-1
V: TRBV11-2

CDR3: CASSYPRLAGSGELFF
DNA: TGTGCCAGCAGTTACCCAAGACTGGCTGGGAGCGGGGAGCTGTTTTTT
D: NA
size: NA
J: TRBJ2-2
V: TRBV6-2/TRBV6-3

CDR3: CASSLPKIAGELFF
DNA: TGTGCCAGCAGCTTACCGAAGATAGCCGGGGAGCTGTTTTTT
D: NA
size: NA
J: TRBJ2-2
V: TRBV11-3

CDR3: CASSRGLAGTDTQYF
DNA: TGTGCCAGCAGCCGAGGACTAGCGGGCACAGATACGCAGTATTTT
D: TRBD2
size: once
J: TRBJ2-3
V: TRBV7-3

CDR3: CASSLRKYPNNVGEKLFF
DNA: TGTGCCAGCAGTTTGAGGAAATACCCTAACAACGTGGGTGAAAAACTGTTTTTT
D: NA
size: NA
J: TRBJ1-4
V: TRBV28

CDR3: CASSPYTDRAGTGELFF
DNA: TGCGCCAGCAGTCCATATACAGACAGGGCGGGCACCGGGGAGCTGTTTTTT
D: TRBD1
size: NA
J: TRBJ2-2
V: TRBV10-1

CDR3: CASSPPGSLHEQYF
DNA: TGTGCCAGCAGCCCTCCCGGGTCTCTACACGAGCAGTACTTC
D: NA
size: NA
J: TRBJ2-7
V: TRBV7-9

CDR3: CASRDRQHQPQHF
DNA: TGTGCCAGTCGGGACAGACAACATCAGCCCCAGCATTTT
D: TRBD1
size: once
J: TRBJ1-5
V: TRBV19

CDR3: CASSRGTGVNTIYF
DNA: TGTGCCAGCAGCCGAGGGACAGGGGTTAACACCATATATTTT
D: TRBD1
size: NA
J: TRBJ1-3
V: TRBV3-1/TRBV3-2

CDR3: CASSDQDRGDEQFF
DNA: TGTGCCAGCAGTGACCAGGACAGGGGGGATGAGCAGTTCTTC
D: TRBD1
size: NA
J: TRBJ2-1
V: TRBV6-4

CDR3: CASSPLDFGYTF
DNA: TGTGCCAGCAGCCCTCTGGACTTTGGCTACACCTTC
D: NA
size: NA
J: TRBJ1-2
V: TRBV6-2/TRBV6-3

CDR3: CASRPAGNYGYTF
DNA: TGTGCCAGCAGGCCCGCCGGGAACTATGGCTACACCTTC
D: NA
size: NA
J: TRBJ1-2
V: TRBV5-6

CDR3: CAWLEDSSNTEAFF
DNA: TGTGCCTGGCTCGAGGACAGTTCGAACACTGAAGCTTTCTTT
D: NA
size: NA
J: TRBJ1-1
V: TRBV30

CDR3: CASRDRGIYTGELFF
DNA: TGTGCCAGTAGAGACAGGGGGATCTACACCGGGGAGCTGTTTTTT
D: TRBD1
size: NA
J: TRBJ2-2
V: TRBV19

CDR3: CASSLRTAGYTF
DNA: TGTGCCAGCAGCTTGAGGACAGCTGGCTACACCTTC
D: NA
size: once
J: TRBJ1-2
V: TRBV5-8

CDR3: CASSLGQGAWGYTF
DNA: TGTGCCAGCAGCTTAGGACAGGGGGCCTGGGGCTACACCTTC
D: TRBD1
size: few
J: TRBJ1-2
V: TRBV7-8

CDR3: CASSQDGYYGYTF
DNA: TGTGCCAGCAGCCAAGATGGCTACTATGGCTACACCTTC
D: NA
size: NA
J: TRBJ1-2
V: TRBV3-1/TRBV3-2

CDR3: CATSDSPQGIDGYTF
DNA: TGTGCCACCAGTGATTCTCCCCAGGGGATTGATGGCTACACCTTC
D: NA
size: NA
J: TRBJ1-2
V: TRBV24-1

CDR3: CSVESGGSDTQYF
DNA: TGCAGCGTTGAAAGCGGGGGGTCAGATACGCAGTATTTT
D: TRBD2
size: NA
J: TRBJ2-3
V: TRBV29-1

CDR3: CASREKGTQYF
DNA: TGTGCCAGCAGGGAGAAAGGGACCCAGTACTTC
D: NA
size: NA
J: TRBJ2-5
V: TRBV6-5

CDR3: CASSSSGSFRKQYF
DNA: TGTGCCAGCAGTTCCTCCGGGTCCTTTCGTAAGCAGTACTTC
D: NA
size: medium-sized
J: TRBJ2-7
V: TRBV27

CDR3: CASSGYVRDSNYTGELFF
DNA: TGTGCCAGCAGTGGGTATGTAAGGGACAGTAACTACACCGGGGAGCTGTTTTTT
D: TRBD1
size: NA
J: TRBJ2-2
V: TRBV6-1

CDR3: CASSLPDRGVNGYTF
DNA: TGTGCCAGCAGCCTGCCCGACAGGGGGGTGAACGGCTACACCTTC
D: TRBD1
size: once
J: TRBJ1-2
V: TRBV5-4

CDR3: CASSLGGPHQPQHF
DNA: TGTGCCAGCAGTTTAGGAGGGCCCCATCAGCCCCAGCATTTT
D: NA
size: NA
J: TRBJ1-5
V: TRBV27

CDR3: CASSTGTAYGYTF
DNA: TGTGCCAGCAGTACCGGGACAGCCTATGGCTACACCTTC
D: TRBD1
size: NA
J: TRBJ1-2
V: TRBV6-5

CDR3: CASSPREGQGAHGYTF
DNA: TGTGCCAGCTCACCAAGAGAGGGACAGGGGGCTCATGGCTACACCTTC
D: TRBD1
size: NA
J: TRBJ1-2
V: TRBV18

CDR3: CASSLAAYRVIQPQHF
DNA: TGTGCCAGCAGCTTGGCCGCGTACAGGGTGATTCAGCCCCAGCATTTT
D: NA
size: NA
J: TRBJ1-5
V: TRBV5-6

CDR3: CASSIVNGVRDQPQHF
DNA: TGTGCCAGTAGTATTGTGAACGGGGTAAGGGATCAGCCCCAGCATTTT
D: NA
size: NA
J: TRBJ1-5
V: TRBV19

CDR3: CASSPTGTGVNSPLHF
DNA: TGTGCCAGCAGCCCGACGGGGACAGGGGTAAATTCACCCCTCCACTTT
D: TRBD1
size: NA
J: TRBJ1-6
V: TRBV7-2

CDR3: CASRSRQGGSTDTQYF
DNA: TGTGCCAGCAGATCCCGACAGGGAGGTAGCACAGATACGCAGTATTTT
D: NA
size: NA
J: TRBJ2-3
V: TRBV6-6

CDR3: CAIGIDRGQNSPLHF
DNA: TGTGCCATCGGAATTGACAGGGGACAAAATTCACCCCTCCACTTT
D: TRBD1
size: NA
J: TRBJ1-6
V: TRBV10-3

CDR3: CASKTDSGNTIYF
DNA: TGTGCCAGCAAGACAGACTCTGGAAACACCATATATTTT
D: NA
size: NA
J: TRBJ1-3
V: TRBV12-3/TRBV12-4

CDR3: CASSQDADNEQFF
DNA: TGTGCCAGCAGCCAAGACGCGGACAATGAGCAGTTCTTC
D: NA
size: NA
J: TRBJ2-1
V: TRBV4-2